This T cell receptor beta chain comes out of a study of shared clonotypes between healthy human individuals. Study-level information: For every donor, three CD4 naive, three CD4 memory, two CD8 naive and one CD8 memory plates were used.

As defined, naive CD8 cells were CD45RO-negative and positively selected for CCR7, with terminally differentiated effector memory CD45RA+ cells excluded. Sequencing was performed with immunoSEQ multiplex PCR; in TCRdb, only in-frame clones are kept and a portion is missing. Of about 2.1 million clones listed, just under 95% are singletons. Findings and limits, study-wide: Non-shared clonotypes had lower generation probabilities than those shared by all four donors. Generally, naive subsets (rather than memory subsets) showed larger estimated richness. Naive CD4 clonotype sharing across several donors was 4% to 5%.

A word on this clone: Its antigen is unknown.

Per germline, CDR1 MDHEN and CDR2 SYDVKM. The CDR3 runs to 17 residues. Trimming shortened V by 8 bases and J by 11 bases, and 31 bases separated the two germline ends. What was sequenced was naive CD8+ T cells from PBMCs. The chain employs TRBV28 and TRBJ1-5; possibly TRBD1 for D (6 bases). This receptor was identified in a man between 18 and 29 years old in good health. Some clones in this sample may be carry-over from other donors' samples. CDR3 sequence: CASAFLVELGGRGAQHF. CDR3 in DNA: TGTGCCAGCGCCTTTTTAGTTGAGTTGGGGGGCCGGGGGGCCCAGCATTTT.